These T cell receptor beta chains were read from a single sample in a study of shared clonotypes between healthy human individuals. Produced via immunoSEQ multiplex PCR; TCRdb's table is partial and in-frame only. The sample carries 1,500,000 or so clones, 98% recorded once. Sequenced material: naive CD4+ T cells sorted from blood. Every receptor here comes from a man aged 25 to 45 in good health. Each CDR3 is given with its conserved first and last residue. A D gene is named only where the DNA matches it firmly. Rows give clone size only sometimes, using once, few, many, or a class for an expanded clone.

V gene	clone size	D gene	J gene	CDR3 protein	CDR3 DNA
TRBV29-1	-	-	TRBJ1-1	CSVEDDAGKAFF	TGCAGCGTTGAAGATGATGCGGGAAAAGCTTTCTTT
TRBV2	-	-	TRBJ2-7	CASSLGRPYEQYF	TGTGCCAGCAGTCTCGGACGCCCTTACGAGCAGTACTTC
TRBV10-2	-	-	TRBJ1-5	CASSVGGVRQPQHF	TGCGCCAGCAGCGTCGGGGGGGTACGGCAGCCCCAGCATTTT
TRBV19	-	TRBD2	TRBJ2-5	CARTLAGVEETQYF	TGTGCCAGAACTCTAGCGGGAGTTGAAGAGACCCAGTACTTC
TRBV30	-	TRBD1	TRBJ2-7	CACKTGTGGVYEQYF	TGTGCCTGTAAAACCGGGACAGGGGGCGTCTACGAGCAGTACTTC
TRBV15	once	TRBD2	TRBJ2-3	CATSTGLAGVADTQYF	TGTGCCACCAGCACGGGACTAGCGGGAGTCGCAGATACGCAGTATTTT
TRBV18	-	-	TRBJ1-1	CASSSVEGMGRTEAFF	TGTGCCAGCTCATCCGTTGAGGGGATGGGGAGGACTGAAGCTTTCTTT
TRBV9	-	-	TRBJ2-3	CASSVARGGLLSQYF	TGTGCCAGCAGCGTAGCCCGGGGCGGGCTTTTGTCGCAGTATTTT
TRBV5-4	-	TRBD1	TRBJ1-4	CASSPGQGREKLFF	TGTGCCAGCAGCCCAGGACAGGGACGTGAAAAACTGTTTTTT
TRBV28	-	-	TRBJ1-2	CASSFSYYGYTF	TGTGCCAGCAGTTTTTCTTACTATGGCTACACCTTC
TRBV15	once	TRBD2	TRBJ2-2	CATSSRLAGDPGELFF	TGTGCCACCAGCAGCAGACTAGCGGGAGATCCCGGGGAGCTGTTTTTT
TRBV6-1	once	-	TRBJ1-1	CASSEAPGAWSSNTEAFF	TGTGCCAGCAGTGAAGCTCCCGGGGCATGGTCCTCTAACACTGAAGCTTTCTTT
TRBV6-1	once	-	TRBJ1-2	CASRGTENYGYTF	TGTGCCAGCAGAGGGACGGAGAACTATGGCTACACCTTC
TRBV5-4	-	TRBD1	TRBJ1-2	CASSLAGGNYGYTF	TGTGCCAGCAGCCTCGCAGGGGGCAACTATGGCTACACCTTC
TRBV27	-	-	TRBJ1-1	CASDPNRHSRNTEAFF	TGTGCCAGCGACCCCAACAGACACTCGAGGAACACTGAAGCTTTCTTT
TRBV5-4	-	-	TRBJ2-1	CASSLGDVGYGEQFF	TGTGCCAGCAGCTTGGGGGACGTTGGGTACGGTGAGCAGTTCTTC
TRBV7-6	once	-	TRBJ1-5	CASSRNQPQHF	TGTGCCAGCAGCCGTAATCAGCCCCAGCATTTT
TRBV18	-	-	TRBJ2-3	CASSILSGPTGADTQYF	TGTGCCAGCTCAATCCTATCGGGGCCCACTGGCGCAGATACGCAGTATTTT